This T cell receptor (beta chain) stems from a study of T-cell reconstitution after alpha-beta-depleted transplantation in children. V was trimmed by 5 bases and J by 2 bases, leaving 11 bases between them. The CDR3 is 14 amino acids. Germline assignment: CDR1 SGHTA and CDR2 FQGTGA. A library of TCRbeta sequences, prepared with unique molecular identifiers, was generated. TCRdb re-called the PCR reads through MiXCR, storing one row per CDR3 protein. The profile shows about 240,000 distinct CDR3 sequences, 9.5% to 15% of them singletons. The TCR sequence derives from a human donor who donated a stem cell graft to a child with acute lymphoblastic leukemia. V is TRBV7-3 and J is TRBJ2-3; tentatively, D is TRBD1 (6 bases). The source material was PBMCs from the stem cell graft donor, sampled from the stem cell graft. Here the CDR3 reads CASSPGTTTDTQYF. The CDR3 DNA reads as TGTGCCAGCAGCCCCGGGACAACCACAGATACGCAGTATTTT.